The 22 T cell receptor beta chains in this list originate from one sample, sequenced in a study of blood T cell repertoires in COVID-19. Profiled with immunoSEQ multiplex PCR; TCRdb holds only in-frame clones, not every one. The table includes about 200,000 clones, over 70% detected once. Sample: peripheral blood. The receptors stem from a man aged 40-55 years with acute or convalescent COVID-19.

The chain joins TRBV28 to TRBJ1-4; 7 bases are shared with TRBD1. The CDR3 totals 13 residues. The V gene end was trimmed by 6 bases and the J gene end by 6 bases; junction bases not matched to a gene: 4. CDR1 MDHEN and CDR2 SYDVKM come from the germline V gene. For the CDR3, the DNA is TGTGCCAGCAGAAGACAGGGATATGAAAAACTGTTTTTT. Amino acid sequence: CASRRQGYEKLFF.

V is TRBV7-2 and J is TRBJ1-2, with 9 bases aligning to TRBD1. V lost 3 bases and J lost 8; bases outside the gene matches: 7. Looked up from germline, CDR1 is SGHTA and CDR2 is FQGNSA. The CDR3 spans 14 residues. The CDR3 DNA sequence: TGTGCCAGCAGCTTCGAACAGGGGGCACGGGGCTACACCTTC. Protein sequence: CASSFEQGARGYTF.

The CDR3 DNA reads as TGTGCCAGCAGCCGAGAATCTAGTCTGTTTTTT. It specifies CASSRESSLFF. This rearrangement joins TRBV3-1 (or the pseudogene TRBV3-2) to TRBJ1-4; D is unresolved. V was trimmed by 4 bases and J by 14 bases, leaving 11 bases between them. The CDR3 runs to 11 residues. Germline lookup yields CDR1 LGHDT and CDR2 YNNKEL (reference sequence).

This CDR3 is CASSLIGGGPLSYTF. The CDR3, as DNA: TGCGCCAGCAGCTTGATCGGAGGAGGGCCTTTGAGCTACACCTTC. V usage is TRBV5-1 and J usage is TRBJ1-2; the D is unclear. Trimming shortened V by 1 base and J by 9 bases, and 19 bases separated the two germline ends. This CDR3 has 15 residues. Looked up from germline, CDR1 is SGHRS and CDR2 is YFSETQ.

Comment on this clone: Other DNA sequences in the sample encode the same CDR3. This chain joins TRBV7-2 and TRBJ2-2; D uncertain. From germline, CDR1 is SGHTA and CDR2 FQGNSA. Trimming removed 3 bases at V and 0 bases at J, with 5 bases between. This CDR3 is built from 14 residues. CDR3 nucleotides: TGTGCCAGCAGCTTCTCCCCGAACACCGGGGAGCTGTTTTTT. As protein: CASSFSPNTGELFF.

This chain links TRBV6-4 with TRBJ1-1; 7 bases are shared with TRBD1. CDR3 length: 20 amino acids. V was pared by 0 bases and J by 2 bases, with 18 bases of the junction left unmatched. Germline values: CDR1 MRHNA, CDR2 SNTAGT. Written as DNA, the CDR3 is TGTGCCAGCAGTGACTCGGGACAGTTCCGGCCCCTGAGGCGAAACACTGAAGCTTTCTTT. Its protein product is CASSDSGQFRPLRRNTEAFF.

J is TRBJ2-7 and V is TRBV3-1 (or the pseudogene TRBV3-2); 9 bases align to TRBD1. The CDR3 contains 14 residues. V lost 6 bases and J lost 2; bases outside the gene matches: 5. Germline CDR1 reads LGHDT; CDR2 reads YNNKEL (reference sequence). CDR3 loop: CASRARTGAYEQYF. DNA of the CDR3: TGTGCCAGCAGGGCTCGGACAGGGGCCTACGAGCAGTACTTC.

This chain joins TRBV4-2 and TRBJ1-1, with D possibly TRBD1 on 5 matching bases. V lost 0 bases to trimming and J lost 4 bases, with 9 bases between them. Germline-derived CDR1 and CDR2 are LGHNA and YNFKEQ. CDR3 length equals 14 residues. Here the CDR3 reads CASSQDGGGTEAFF. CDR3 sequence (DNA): TGTGCCAGCAGCCAAGATGGGGGGGGCACTGAAGCTTTCTTT.

The DNA of the CDR3 is TGTGCCAGCAAGAGAGGCGGTAACTATGGCTACACCTTC. Amino acid sequence: CASKRGGNYGYTF. V usage is TRBV12-3 or TRBV12-4 and J usage is TRBJ1-2; D is undetermined. Trimming left V 7 bases short and J 1 base short, with 10 bases between. The CDR3 loop spans 13 amino acids.

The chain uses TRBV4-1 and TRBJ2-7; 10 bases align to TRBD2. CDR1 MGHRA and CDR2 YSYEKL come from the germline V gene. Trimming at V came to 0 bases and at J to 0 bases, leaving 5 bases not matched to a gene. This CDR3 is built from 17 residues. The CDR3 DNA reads TGCGCCAGCAGCCAAGAATCTAGCGGGAGTCACTCCTACGAGCAGTACTTC. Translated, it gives CASSQESSGSHSYEQYF.

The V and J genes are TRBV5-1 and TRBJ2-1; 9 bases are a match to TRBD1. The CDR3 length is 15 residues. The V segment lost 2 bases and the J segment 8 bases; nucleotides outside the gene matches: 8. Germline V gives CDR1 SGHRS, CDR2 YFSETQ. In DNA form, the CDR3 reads TGCGCCAGCAGCTTACCGGGACAGGGAGTCGATGAGCAGTTCTTC. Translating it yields CASSLPGQGVDEQFF.

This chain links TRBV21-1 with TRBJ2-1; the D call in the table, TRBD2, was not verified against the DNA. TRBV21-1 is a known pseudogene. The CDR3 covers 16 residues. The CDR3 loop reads CASSKATSGRANEQFF. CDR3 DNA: TGTGCCAGCAGCAAAGCCACTAGCGGGAGGGCGAATGAGCAGTTCTTC.

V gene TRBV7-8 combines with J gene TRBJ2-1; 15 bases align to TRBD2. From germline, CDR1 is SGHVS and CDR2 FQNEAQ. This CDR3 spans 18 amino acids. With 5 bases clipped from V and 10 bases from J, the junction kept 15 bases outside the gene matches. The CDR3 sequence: CASSLRTWGLAGGGEQFF. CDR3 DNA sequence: TGTGCCAGCAGCCTGAGAACATGGGGACTAGCGGGAGGAGGCGAGCAGTTCTTC.

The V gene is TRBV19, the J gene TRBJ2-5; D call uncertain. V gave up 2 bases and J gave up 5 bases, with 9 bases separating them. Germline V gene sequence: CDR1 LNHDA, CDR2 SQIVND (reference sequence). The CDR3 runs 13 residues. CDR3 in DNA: TGTGCCAGTAGTATAAATAGCCGGGAGACCCAGTACTTC. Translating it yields CASSINSRETQYF.

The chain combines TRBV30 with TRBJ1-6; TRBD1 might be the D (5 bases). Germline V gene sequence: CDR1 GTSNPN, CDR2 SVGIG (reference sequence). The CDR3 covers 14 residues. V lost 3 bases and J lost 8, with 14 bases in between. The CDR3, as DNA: TGTGCCTGGAGCTTCCGGGACTGGGATTCACCCCTCCACTTT. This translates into CAWSFRDWDSPLHF.

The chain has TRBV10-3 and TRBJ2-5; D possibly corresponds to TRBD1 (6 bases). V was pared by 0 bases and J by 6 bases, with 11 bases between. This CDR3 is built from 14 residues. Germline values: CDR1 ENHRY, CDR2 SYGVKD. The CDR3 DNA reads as TGTGCCATCAGTGAGTCGAAGGGGGAAAAGACCCAGTACTTC. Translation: CAISESKGEKTQYF.

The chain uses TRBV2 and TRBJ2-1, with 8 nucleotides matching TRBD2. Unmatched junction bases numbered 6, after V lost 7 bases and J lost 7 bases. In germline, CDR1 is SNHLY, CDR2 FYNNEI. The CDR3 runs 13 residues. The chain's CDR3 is CASTWRGANEQFF. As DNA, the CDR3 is TGTGCCAGCACCTGGCGGGGGGCAAATGAGCAGTTCTTC.

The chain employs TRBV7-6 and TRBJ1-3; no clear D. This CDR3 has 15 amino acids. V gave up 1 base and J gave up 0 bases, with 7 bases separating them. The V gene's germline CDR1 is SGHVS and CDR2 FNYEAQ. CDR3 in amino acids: CASSLGEISGNTIYF. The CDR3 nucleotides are TGTGCCAGCAGCTTAGGGGAGATCTCTGGAAACACCATATATTTT. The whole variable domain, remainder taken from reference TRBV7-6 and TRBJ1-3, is GAGVSQSPRYKVTKRGQDVALRCDPISGHVSLYWYRQALGQGPEFLTYFNYEAQQDKSGLPNDRFSAERPEGSISTLTIQRTEQRDSAMYRCASSLGEISGNTIYFGEGSWLTVV.

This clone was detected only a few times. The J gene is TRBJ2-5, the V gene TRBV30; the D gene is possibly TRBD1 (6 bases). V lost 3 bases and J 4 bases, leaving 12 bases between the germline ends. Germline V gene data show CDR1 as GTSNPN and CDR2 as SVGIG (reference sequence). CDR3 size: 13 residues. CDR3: CAWSTGRGETQYF. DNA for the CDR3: TGTGCCTGGAGCACAGGGAGAGGAGAGACCCAGTACTTC.

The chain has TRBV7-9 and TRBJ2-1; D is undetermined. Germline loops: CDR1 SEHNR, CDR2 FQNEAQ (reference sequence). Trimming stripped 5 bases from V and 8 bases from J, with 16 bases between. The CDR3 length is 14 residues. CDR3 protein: CASSLELRDDEQFF. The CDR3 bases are TGTGCCAGCAGCCTAGAACTACGTGATGATGAGCAGTTCTTC.

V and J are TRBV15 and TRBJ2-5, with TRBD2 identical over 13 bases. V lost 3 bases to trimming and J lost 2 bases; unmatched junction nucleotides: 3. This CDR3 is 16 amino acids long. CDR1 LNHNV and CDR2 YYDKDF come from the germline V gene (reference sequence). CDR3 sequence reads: CATSSRLAGGQETQYF. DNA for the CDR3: TGTGCCACCAGCAGTAGACTAGCGGGAGGACAAGAGACCCAGTACTTC.

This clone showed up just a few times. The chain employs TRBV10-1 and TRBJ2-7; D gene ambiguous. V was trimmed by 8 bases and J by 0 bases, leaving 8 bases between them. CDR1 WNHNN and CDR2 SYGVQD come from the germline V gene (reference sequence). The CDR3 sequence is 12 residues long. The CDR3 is CASGASSYEQYF. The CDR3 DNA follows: TGCGCCAGCGGAGCGAGCTCCTACGAGCAGTACTTC.